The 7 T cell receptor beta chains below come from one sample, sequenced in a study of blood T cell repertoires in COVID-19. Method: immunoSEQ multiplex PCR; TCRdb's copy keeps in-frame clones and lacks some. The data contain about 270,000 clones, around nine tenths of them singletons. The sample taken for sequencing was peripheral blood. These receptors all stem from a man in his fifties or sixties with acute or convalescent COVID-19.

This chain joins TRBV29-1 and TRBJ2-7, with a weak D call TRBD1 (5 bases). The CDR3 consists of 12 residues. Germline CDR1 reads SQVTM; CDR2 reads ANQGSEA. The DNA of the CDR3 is TGCGGCATAAAGGGGATGGGCTACGAGCAGTACTTC. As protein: CGIKGMGYEQYF.

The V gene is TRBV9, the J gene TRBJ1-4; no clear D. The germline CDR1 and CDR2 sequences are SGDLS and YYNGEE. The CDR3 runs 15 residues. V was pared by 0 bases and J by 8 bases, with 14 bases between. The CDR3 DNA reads TGTGCCAGCAGCGTAGACGGCAGCGTGAGAGAAAAACTGTTTTTT. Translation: CASSVDGSVREKLFF.

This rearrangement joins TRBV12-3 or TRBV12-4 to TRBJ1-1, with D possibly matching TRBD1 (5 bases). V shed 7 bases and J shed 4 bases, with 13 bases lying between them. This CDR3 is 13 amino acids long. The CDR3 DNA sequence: TGTGCCAGCACCTGGGACTTCTCCACTGAAGCTTTCTTT. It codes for CASTWDFSTEAFF.

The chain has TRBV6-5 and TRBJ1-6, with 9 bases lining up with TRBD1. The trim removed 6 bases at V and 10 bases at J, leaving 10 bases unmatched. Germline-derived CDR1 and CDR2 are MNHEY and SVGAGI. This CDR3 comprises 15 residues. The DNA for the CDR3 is TGTGCCAGCAGCAAGATACAGGGGGCCGGGTCACCCCTCCACTTT. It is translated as CASSKIQGAGSPLHF.

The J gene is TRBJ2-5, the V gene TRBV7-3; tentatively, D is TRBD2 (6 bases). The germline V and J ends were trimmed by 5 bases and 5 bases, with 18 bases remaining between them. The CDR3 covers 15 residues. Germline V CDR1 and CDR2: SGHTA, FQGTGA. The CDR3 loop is CASSPAGFSGETQYF. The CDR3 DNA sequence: TGTGCCAGCAGCCCGGCGGGGTTTTCAGGCGAGACCCAGTACTTC.

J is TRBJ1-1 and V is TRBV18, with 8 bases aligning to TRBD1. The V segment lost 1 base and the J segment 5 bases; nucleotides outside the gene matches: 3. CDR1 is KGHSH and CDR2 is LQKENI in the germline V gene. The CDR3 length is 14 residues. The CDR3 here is CASSPQQGDTEAFF. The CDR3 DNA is TGTGCCAGCTCACCACAACAGGGGGATACTGAAGCTTTCTTT.

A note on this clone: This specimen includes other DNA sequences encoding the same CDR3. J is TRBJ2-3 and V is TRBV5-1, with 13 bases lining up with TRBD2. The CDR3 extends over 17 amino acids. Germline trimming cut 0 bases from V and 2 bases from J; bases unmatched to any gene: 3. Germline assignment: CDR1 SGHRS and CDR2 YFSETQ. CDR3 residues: CASSLGLAGGPTDTQYF. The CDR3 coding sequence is TGCGCCAGCAGCTTGGGACTAGCGGGGGGACCCACAGATACGCAGTATTTT.